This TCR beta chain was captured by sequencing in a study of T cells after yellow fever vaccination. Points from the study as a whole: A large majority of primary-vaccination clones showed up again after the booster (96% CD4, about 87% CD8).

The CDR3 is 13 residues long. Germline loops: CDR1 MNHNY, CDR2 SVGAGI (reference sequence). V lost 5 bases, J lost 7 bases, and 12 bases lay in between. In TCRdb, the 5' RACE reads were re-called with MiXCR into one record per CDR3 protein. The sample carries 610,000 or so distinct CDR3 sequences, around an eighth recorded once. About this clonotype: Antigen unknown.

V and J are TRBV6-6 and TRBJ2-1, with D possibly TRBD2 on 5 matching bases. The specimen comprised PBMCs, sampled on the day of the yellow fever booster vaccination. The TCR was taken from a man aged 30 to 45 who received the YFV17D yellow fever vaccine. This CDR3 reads CASSPGPGNEQFF. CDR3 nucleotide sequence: TGTGCCAGCAGTCCCGGGCCGGGGAATGAGCAGTTCTTC.